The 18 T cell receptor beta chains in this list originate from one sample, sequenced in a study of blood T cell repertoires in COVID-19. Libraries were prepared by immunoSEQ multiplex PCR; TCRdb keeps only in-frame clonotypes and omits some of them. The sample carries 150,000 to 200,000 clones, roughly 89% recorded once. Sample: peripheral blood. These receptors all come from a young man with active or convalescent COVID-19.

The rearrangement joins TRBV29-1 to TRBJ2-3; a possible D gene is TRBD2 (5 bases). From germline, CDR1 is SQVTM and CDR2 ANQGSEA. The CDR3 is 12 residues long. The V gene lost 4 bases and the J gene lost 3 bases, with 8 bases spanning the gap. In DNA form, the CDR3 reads TGCAGCGTTGTTCCGGGAACAGATACGCAGTATTTT. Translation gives CSVVPGTDTQYF.

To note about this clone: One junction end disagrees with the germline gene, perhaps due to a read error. The CDR3 protein is CASSLGAGTTQGTQYF. CDR3 DNA sequence: TGTGCCAGCAGCTTGGGGGCCGGGACTACTCAAGGGACCCAGTACTTC. The J gene is TRBJ2-5, the V gene TRBV11-1; maybe TRBD2 (7 bases). Germline V gene data show CDR1 as SGHAT and CDR2 as FQDESV (reference sequence). This CDR3 has 16 residues.

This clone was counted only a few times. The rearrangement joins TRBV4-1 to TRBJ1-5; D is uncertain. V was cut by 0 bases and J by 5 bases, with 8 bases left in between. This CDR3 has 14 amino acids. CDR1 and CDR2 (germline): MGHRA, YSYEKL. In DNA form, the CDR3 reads TGCGCCAGCAGCCAAGATATGACTTATCAGCCCCAGCATTTT. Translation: CASSQDMTYQPQHF.

The CDR3 DNA reads TGTGCCAGCAGTTTTCTACTAGCGGGAGGGCCAGAGACCCAGTACTTC. This codes for CASSFLLAGGPETQYF. The chain has TRBV27 and TRBJ2-5; 13 positions match TRBD2. Germline V lookup: CDR1 MNHEY, CDR2 SMNVEV (reference sequence). Trimming took 3 bases from V and 4 from J; bases not matched to a gene: 5. The length of the CDR3 is 16 residues.

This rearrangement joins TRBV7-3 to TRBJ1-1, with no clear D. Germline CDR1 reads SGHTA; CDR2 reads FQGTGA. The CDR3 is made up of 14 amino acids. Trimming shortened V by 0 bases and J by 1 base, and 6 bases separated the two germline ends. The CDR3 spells CASSLTSGNTEAFF. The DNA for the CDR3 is TGTGCCAGCAGCTTAACGTCGGGGAACACTGAAGCTTTCTTT.

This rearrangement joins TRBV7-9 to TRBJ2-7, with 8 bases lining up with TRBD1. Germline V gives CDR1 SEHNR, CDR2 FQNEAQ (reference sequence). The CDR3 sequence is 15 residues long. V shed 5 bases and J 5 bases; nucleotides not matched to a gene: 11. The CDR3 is CASSPPDREFDEQYF. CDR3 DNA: TGTGCCAGCAGCCCCCCGGACAGGGAGTTTGACGAGCAGTACTTC.

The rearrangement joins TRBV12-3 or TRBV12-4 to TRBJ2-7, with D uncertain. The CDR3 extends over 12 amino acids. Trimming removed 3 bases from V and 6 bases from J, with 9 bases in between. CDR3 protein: CASSLTGFEQYF. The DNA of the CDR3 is TGTGCCAGCAGTTTGACGGGTTTCGAGCAGTACTTC.

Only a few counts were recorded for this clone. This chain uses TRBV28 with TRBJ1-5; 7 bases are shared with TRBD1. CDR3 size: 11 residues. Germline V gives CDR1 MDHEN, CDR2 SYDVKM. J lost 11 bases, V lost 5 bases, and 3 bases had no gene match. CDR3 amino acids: CASSPDRAQHF. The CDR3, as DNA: TGTGCCAGCAGTCCAGACAGGGCCCAGCATTTT.

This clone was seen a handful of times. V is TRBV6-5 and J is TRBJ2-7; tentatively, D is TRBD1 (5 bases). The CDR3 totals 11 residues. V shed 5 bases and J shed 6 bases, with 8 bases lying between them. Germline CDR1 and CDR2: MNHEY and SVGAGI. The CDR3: CASSNRLEQYF. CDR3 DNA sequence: TGTGCCAGCAGTAACAGGCTCGAGCAGTACTTC.

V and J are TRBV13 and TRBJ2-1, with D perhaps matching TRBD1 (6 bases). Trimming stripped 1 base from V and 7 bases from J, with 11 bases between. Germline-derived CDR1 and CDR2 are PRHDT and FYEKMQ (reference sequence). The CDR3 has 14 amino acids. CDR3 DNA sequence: TGTGCCAGCAGCTTAGTGAGTAGGGGGAATGAGCAGTTCTTC. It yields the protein CASSLVSRGNEQFF.

For the CDR3, the DNA is TGTGCCAGCAGTGTTTGGACTAGCGGGGGGGTAGAGACCCAGTACTTC. This translates into CASSVWTSGGVETQYF. The J gene is TRBJ2-5, the V gene TRBV2, with 15 bases that match TRBD2. There are 16 residues in the CDR3. Trimming took 4 bases from V and 4 from J; bases not matched to a gene: 4. CDR1 is SNHLY and CDR2 is FYNNEI in the germline V gene.

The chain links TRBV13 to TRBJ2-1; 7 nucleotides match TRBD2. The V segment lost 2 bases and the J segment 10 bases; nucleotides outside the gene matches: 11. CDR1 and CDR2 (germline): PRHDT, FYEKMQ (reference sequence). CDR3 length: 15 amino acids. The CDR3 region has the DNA TGTGCCAGCAGCTTAATAGGCGGGAGTTCCGCCGAGCAGTTCTTC. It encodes CASSLIGGSSAEQFF.

CDR3 nucleotide sequence: TGTGCCAGCAGCGTAGGGAGGGCCTTGGAGACCCAGTACTTC. Encoded protein: CASSVGRALETQYF. The V gene is TRBV9, the J gene TRBJ2-5, with D tentatively TRBD2 (6 bases). With 0 bases removed from V and 5 bases from J, the gap between germline ends came to 11 bases. The CDR3 is 14 amino acids. Germline assignment: CDR1 SGDLS and CDR2 YYNGEE.

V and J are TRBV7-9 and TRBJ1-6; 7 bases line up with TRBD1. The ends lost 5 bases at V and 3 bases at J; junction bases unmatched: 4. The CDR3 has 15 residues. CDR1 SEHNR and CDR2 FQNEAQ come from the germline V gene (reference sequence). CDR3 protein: CASSQRDSYNSPLHF. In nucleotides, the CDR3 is TGTGCCAGCAGCCAACGGGACAGCTATAATTCACCCCTCCACTTT. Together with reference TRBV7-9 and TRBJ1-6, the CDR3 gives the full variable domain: DTGVSQNPRHKITKRGQNVTFRCDPISEHNRLYWYRQTLGQGPEFLTYFQNEAQLEKSRLLSDRFSAERPKGSFSTLEIQRTEQGDSAMYLCASSQRDSYNSPLHFGNGTRLTVT.

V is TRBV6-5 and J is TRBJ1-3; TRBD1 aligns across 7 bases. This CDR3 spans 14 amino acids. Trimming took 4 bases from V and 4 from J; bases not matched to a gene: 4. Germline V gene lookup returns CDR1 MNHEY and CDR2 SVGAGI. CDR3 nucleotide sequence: TGTGCCAGCAGTTCAGGACAGGCCGGAAACACCATATATTTT. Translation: CASSSGQAGNTIYF.

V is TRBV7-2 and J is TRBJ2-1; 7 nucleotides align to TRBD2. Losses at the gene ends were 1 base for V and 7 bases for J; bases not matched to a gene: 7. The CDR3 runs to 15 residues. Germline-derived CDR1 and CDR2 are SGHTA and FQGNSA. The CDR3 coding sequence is TGTGCCAGCAGCTTAGAGAGGCTGGGGGGGAATGAGCAGTTCTTC. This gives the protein CASSLERLGGNEQFF.

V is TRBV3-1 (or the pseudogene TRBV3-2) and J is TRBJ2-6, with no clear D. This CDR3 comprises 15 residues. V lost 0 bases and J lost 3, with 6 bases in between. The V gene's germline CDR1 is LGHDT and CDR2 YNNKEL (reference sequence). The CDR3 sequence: CASSQDSLGANVLTF. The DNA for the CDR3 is TGTGCCAGCAGCCAAGACTCCCTTGGGGCCAACGTCCTGACTTTC.

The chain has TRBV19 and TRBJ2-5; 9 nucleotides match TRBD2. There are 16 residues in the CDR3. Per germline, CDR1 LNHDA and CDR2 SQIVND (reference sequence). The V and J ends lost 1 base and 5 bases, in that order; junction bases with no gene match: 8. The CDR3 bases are TGTGCCAGTAGTATAGGGGGTAGCGGGAGAACGGAGACCCAGTACTTC. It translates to CASSIGGSGRTETQYF. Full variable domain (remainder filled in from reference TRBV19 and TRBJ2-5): DGGITQSPKYLFRKEGQNVTLSCEQNLNHDAMYWYRQDPGQGLRLIYYSQIVNDFQKGDIAEGYSVSREKKESFPLTVTSAQKNPTAFYLCASSIGGSGRTETQYFGPGTRLLVL.